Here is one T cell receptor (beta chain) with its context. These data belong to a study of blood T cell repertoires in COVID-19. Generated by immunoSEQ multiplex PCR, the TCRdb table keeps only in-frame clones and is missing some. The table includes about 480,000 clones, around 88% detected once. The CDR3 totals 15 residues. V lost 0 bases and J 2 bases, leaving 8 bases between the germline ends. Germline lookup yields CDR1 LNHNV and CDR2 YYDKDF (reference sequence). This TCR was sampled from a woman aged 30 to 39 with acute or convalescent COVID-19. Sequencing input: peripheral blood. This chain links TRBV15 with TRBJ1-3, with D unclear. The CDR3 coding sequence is TGTGCCACCAGCAGAGATCGAGGTGCTGGAAACACCATATATTTT. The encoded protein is CATSRDRGAGNTIYF.